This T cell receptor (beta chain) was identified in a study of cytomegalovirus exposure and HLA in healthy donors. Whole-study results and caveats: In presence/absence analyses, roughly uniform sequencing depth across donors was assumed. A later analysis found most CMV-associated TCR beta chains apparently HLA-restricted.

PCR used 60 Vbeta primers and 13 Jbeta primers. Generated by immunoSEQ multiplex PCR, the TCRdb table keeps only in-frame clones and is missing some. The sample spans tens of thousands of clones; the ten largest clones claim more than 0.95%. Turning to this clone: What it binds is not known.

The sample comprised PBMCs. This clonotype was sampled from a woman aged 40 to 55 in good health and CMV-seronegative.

The CDR3 sequence: CASSEMRNNEQFF. CDR3 bases: TGTGCCAGCAGTGAAATGCGGAACAATGAGCAGTTCTTC. The chain links TRBV6-1 to TRBJ2-1; no reliable D call. This CDR3 is built from 13 residues. Trimming stripped 2 bases from V and 5 bases from J, with 7 bases between. Looked up from germline, CDR1 is MNHNS and CDR2 is SASEGT.